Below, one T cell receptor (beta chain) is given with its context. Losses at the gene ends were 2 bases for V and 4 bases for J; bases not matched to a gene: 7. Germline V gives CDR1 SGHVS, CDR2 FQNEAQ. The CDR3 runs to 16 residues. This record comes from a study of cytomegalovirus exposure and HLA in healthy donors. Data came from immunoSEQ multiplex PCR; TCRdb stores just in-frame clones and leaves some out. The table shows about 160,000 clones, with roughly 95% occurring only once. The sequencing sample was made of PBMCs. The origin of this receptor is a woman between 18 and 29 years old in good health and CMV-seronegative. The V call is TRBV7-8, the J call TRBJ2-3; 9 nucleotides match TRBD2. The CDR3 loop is CASSLMGGGVADTQYF. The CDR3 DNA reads TGTGCCAGCAGCTTAATGGGCGGGGGGGTGGCAGATACGCAGTATTTT.